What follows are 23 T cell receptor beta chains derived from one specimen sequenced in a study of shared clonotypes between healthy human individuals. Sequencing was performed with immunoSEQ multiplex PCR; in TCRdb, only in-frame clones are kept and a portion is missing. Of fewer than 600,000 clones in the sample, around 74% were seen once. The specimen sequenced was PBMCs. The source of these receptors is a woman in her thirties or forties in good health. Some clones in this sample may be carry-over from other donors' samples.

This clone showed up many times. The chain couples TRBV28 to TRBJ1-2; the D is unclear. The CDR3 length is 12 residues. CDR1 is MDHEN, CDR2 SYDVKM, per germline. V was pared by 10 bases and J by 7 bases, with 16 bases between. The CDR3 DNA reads TGTGCCACCGAACTCAACCTCCTTGGCTACACCTTC. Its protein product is CATELNLLGYTF.

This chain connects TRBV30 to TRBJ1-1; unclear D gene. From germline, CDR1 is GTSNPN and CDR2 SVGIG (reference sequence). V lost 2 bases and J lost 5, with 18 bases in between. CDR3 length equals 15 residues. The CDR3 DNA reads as TGTGCCTGGAGTCCTCCTAGGTTCGGATGGACTGAAGCTTTCTTT. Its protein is CAWSPPRFGWTEAFF.

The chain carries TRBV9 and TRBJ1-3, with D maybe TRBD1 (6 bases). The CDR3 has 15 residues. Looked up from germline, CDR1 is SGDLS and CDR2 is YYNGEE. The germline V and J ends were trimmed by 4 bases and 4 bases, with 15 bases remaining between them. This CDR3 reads CASSKAGTQGNTIYF. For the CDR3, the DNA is TGTGCCAGCAGCAAAGCCGGGACACAGGGAAACACCATATATTTT. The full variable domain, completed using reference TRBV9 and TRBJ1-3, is DSGVTQTPKHLITATGQRVTLRCSPRSGDLSVYWYQQSLDQGLQFLIQYYNGEERAKGNILERFSAQQFPDLHSELNLSSLELGDSALYFCASSKAGTQGNTIYFGEGSWLTVV.

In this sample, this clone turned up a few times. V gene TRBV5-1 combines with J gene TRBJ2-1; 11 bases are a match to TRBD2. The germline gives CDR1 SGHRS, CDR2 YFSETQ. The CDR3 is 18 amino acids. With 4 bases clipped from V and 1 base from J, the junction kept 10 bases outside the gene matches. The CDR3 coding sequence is TGCGCCAGCAGCCCGATGGGACTAGCGGAACCTTCCTACAATGAGCAGTTCTTC. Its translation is CASSPMGLAEPSYNEQFF.

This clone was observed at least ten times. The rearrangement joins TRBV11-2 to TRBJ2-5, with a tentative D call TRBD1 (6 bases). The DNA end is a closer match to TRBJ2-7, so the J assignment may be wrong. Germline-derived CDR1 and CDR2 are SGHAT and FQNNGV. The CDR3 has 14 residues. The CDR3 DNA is TGTGCCAGCAGCTTAGACAGGGGAGCCGGCGAGCAGTACTTC. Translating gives CASSLDRGAGEQYF.

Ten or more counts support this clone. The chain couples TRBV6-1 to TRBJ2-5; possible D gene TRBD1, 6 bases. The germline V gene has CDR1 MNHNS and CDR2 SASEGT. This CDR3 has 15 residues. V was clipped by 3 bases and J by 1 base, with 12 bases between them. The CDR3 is CASSELQGSQETQYF. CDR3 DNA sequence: TGTGCCAGCAGTGAGCTACAGGGAAGCCAAGAGACCCAGTACTTC.

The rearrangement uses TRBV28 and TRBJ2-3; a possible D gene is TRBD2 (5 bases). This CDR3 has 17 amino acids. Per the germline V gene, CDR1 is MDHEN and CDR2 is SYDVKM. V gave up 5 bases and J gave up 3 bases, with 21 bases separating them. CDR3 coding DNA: TGTGCCAGCAGTCCGCAGGTCGGGGTTTGGAAAACAGATACGCAGTATTTT. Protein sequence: CASSPQVGVWKTDTQYF.

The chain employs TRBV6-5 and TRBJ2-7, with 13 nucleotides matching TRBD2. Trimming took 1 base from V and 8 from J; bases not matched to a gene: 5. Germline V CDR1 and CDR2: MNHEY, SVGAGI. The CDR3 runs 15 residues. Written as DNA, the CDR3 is TGTGCCAGCAGTTACTTAGGACTAGCGGGAGATAAGCAGTACTTC. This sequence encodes CASSYLGLAGDKQYF.

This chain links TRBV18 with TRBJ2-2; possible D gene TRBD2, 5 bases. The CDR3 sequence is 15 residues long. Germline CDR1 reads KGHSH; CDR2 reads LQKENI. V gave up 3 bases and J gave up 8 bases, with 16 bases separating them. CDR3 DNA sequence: TGTGCCAGCTCACCCTCCGGGATCGAGTCTGGGGAGCTGTTTTTT. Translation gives CASSPSGIESGELFF.

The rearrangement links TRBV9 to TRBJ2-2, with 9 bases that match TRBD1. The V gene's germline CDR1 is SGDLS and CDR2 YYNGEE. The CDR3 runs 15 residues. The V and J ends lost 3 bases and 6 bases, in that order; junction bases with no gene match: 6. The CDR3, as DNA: TGTGCCAGCAGCGGCCGGGACAGGGTATCCGGGGAGCTGTTTTTT. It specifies CASSGRDRVSGELFF.

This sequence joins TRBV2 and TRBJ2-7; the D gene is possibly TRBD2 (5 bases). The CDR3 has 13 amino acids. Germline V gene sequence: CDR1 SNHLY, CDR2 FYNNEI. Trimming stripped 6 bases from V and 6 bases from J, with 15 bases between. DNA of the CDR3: TGTGCCAGCAGCCTCCCGACTATTTCCGAGCAGTACTTC. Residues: CASSLPTISEQYF.

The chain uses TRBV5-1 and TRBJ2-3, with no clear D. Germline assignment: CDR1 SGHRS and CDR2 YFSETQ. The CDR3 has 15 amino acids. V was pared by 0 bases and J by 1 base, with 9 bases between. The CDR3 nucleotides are TGCGCCAGCAGCTTGGCGGCCACTCGCACAGATACGCAGTATTTT. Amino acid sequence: CASSLAATRTDTQYF. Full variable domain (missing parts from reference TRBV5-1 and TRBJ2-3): KAGVTQTPRYLIKTRGQQVTLSCSPISGHRSVSWYQQTPGQGLQFLFEYFSETQRNKGNFPGRFSGRQFSNSRSEMNVSTLELGDSALYLCASSLAATRTDTQYFGPGTRLTVL.

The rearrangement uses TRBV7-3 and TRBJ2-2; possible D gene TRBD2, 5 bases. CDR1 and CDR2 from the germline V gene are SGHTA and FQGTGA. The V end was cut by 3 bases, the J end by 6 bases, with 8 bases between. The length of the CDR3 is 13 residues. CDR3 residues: CASSFISAGELFF. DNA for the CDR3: TGTGCCAGCAGCTTTATTAGCGCCGGGGAGCTGTTTTTT.

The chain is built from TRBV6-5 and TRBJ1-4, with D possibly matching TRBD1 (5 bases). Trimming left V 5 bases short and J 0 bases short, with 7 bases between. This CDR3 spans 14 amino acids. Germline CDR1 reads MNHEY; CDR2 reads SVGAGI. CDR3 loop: CASSATATNEKLFF. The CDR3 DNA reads TGTGCCAGCAGTGCGACAGCAACTAATGAAAAACTGTTTTTT.

The chain's CDR3 is CASSAQGAGNTEAFF. CDR3 sequence (DNA): TGCGCCAGCAGCGCACAGGGGGCCGGGAACACTGAAGCTTTCTTT. The V and J genes are TRBV5-1 and TRBJ1-1, with TRBD1 identical over 9 bases. Losses at the gene ends were 4 bases for V and 1 base for J; bases not matched to a gene: 5. CDR1 is SGHRS, CDR2 YFSETQ, per germline. The CDR3 loop spans 15 amino acids.

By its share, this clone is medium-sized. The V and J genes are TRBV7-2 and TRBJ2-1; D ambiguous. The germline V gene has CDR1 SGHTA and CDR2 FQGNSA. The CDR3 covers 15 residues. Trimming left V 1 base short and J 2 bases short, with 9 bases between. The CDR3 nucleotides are TGTGCCAGCAGCTTAGTTCCAGAGGCCTACAATGAGCAGTTCTTC. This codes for CASSLVPEAYNEQFF.

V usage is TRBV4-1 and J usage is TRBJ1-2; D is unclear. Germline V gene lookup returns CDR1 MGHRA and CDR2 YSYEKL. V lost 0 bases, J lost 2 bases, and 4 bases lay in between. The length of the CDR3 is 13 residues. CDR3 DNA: TGCGCCAGCAGCCAAGATCACAACTATGGCTACACCTTC. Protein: CASSQDHNYGYTF.

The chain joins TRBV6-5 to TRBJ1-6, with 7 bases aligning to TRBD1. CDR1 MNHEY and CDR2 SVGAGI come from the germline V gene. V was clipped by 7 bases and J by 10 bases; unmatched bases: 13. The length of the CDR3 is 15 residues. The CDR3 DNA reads TGTGCCAGCAATAACGAGGGGCAGGGGGACTCACCCCTCCACTTT. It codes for CASNNEGQGDSPLHF.

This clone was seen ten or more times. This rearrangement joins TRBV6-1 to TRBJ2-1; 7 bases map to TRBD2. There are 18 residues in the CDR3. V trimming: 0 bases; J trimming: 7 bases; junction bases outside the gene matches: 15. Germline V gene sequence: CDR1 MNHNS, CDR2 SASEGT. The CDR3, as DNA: TGTGCCAGCAGTGAAGCGCTAGTTGGCCCCTGGGGGGGGAATGAGCAGTTCTTC. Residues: CASSEALVGPWGGNEQFF.

The CDR3, as DNA: TGTGCCAGCAGGGGGGGGACAGGATCCTACGAGCAGTACTTC. It is translated as CASRGGTGSYEQYF. The rearrangement joins TRBV6-5 to TRBJ2-7, with D tentatively TRBD1 (8 bases). The CDR3 totals 14 residues. Germline V gene data show CDR1 as MNHEY and CDR2 as SVGAGI. Trimming stripped 6 bases from V and 1 base from J, with 13 bases between.

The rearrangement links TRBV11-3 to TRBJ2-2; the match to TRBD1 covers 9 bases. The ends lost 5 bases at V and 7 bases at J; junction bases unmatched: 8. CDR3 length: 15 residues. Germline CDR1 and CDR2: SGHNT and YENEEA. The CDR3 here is CASSPRDREGGELFF. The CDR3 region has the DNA TGTGCCAGCAGCCCCCGGGACAGGGAGGGCGGGGAGCTGTTTTTT.

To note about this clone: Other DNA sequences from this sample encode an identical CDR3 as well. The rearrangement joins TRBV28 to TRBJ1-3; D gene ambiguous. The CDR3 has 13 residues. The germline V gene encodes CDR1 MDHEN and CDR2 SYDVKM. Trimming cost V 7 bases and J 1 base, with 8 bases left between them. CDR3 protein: CASIGTSGNTIYF. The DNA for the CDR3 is TGTGCCAGCATCGGCACATCTGGAAACACCATATATTTT. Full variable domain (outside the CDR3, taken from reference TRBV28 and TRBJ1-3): DVKVTQSSRYLVKRTGEKVFLECVQDMDHENMFWYRQDPGLGLRLIYFSYDVKMKEKGDIPEGYSVSREKKERFSLILESASTNQTSMYLCASIGTSGNTIYFGEGSWLTVV.

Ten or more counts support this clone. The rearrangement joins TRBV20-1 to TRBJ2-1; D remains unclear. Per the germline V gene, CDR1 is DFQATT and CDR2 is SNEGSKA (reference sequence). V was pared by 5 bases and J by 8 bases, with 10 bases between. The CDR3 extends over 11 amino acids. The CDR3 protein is CSAPDNDEQFF. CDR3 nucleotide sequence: TGCAGTGCTCCCGACAACGATGAGCAGTTCTTC.